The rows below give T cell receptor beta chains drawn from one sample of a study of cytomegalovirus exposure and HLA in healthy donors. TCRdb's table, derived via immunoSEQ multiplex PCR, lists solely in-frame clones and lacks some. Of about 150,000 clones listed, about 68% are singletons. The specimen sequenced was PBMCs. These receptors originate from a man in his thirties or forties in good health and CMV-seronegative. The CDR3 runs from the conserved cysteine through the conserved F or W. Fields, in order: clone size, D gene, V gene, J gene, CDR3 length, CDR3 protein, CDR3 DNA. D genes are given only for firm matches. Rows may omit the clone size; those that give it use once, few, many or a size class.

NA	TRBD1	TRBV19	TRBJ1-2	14	CASTSRGGGYGYTF	TGTGCCAGTACTTCACGAGGGGGCGGGTATGGCTACACCTTC
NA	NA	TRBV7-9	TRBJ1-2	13	CASSLGTDKGYTF	TGTGCCAGCAGCCTCGGCACAGATAAGGGCTACACCTTC
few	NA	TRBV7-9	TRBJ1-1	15	CASSLGGVKNTEAFF	TGTGCCAGCAGCTTAGGGGGGGTTAAGAACACTGAAGCTTTCTTT
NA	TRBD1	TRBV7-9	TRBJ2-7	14	CASSFPGQGYEQYF	TGTGCCAGCAGCTTCCCGGGACAGGGGTACGAGCAGTACTTC
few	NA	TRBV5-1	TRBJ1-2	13	CASSPTDTNGYTF	TGCGCCAGCAGCCCTACAGACACCAATGGCTACACCTTC
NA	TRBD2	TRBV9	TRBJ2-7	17	CASSPGTSGGVLNEQYF	TGTGCCAGCAGCCCCGGGACTAGCGGGGGGGTTCTTAACGAGCAGTACTTC
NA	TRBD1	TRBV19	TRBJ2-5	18	CASSIAGTGRMTQETQYF	TGTGCCAGTAGTATAGCAGGGACAGGTAGGATGACCCAAGAGACCCAGTACTTC
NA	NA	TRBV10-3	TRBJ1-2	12	CASQGDNYGYPF	TGTGCCTCCCAGGGTGATAACTATGGCTACCCCTTC
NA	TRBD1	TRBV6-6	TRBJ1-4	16	CASSLPPGQGREKLFF	TGTGCCAGCAGTTTGCCACCGGGACAGGGACGTGAAAAACTGTTTTTT
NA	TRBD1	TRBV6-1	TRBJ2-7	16	CASSGPVTGPPYEQYF	TGTGCCAGCAGTGGGCCGGTGACAGGGCCCCCCTACGAGCAGTACTTC
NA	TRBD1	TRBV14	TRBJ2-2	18	CASSPYPYGTGDGGELFF	TGTGCCAGCAGCCCATACCCTTACGGGACAGGGGATGGCGGGGAGCTGTTTTTT
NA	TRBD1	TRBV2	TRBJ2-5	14	CASGRGQGERTQYF	TGTGCCAGCGGAAGAGGACAGGGAGAGCGGACCCAGTACTTC
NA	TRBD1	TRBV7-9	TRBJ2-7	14	CASSSGTETYEQYF	TGTGCCAGCAGCTCCGGGACAGAAACCTACGAGCAGTACTTC
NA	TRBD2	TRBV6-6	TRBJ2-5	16	CASSLLAGGTQETQYF	TGTGCCAGCAGTCTTCTAGCGGGGGGAACCCAAGAGACCCAGTACTTC
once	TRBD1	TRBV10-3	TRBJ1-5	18	CAISPGTGGGIGNQPQHF	TGTGCCATCAGTCCTGGTACAGGGGGCGGGATCGGCAATCAGCCCCAGCATTTT
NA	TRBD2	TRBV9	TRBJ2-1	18	CASSVGPLAGGRYNEQFF	TGTGCCAGCAGCGTCGGCCCACTAGCGGGGGGGCGATACAATGAGCAGTTCTTC
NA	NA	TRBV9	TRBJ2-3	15	CASSVGGASTDTQYF	TGTGCCAGCAGCGTAGGGGGCGCTAGCACAGATACGCAGTATTTT
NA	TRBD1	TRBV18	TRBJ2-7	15	CASSPSDRRSYEQYF	TGTGCCAGCTCACCATCGGACAGGCGATCCTACGAGCAGTACTTC
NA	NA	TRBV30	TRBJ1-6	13	CAWSSFRNSPLHF	TGTGCCTGGAGTTCTTTCAGAAATTCACCCCTCCACTTT
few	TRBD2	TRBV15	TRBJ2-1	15	CATSISGGAYNEQFF	TGTGCCACCAGCATTAGCGGGGGGGCCTACAATGAGCAGTTCTTC
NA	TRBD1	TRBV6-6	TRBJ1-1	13	CASTDRGGTEAFF	TGTGCCAGCACGGACAGGGGAGGGACTGAAGCTTTCTTT
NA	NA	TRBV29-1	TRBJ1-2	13	CSVALARRGGYTF	TGCAGCGTTGCACTGGCCCGGAGGGGCGGCTACACCTTC
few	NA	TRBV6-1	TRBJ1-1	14	CASSEWNSYTEAFF	TGTGCCAGCAGTGAATGGAACAGTTACACTGAAGCTTTCTTT
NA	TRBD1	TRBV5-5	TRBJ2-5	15	CASSVTGIARETQYF	TGTGCCAGCAGCGTGACAGGGATCGCGCGGGAGACCCAGTACTTC
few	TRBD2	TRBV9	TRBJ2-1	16	CASSGSGAGVYNEQFF	TGTGCCAGCAGCGGATCCGGAGCGGGGGTATACAATGAGCAGTTCTTC
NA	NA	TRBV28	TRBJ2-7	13	CASSGQRPYEQYF	TGTGCCAGCAGTGGACAGCGACCCTACGAGCAGTACTTC
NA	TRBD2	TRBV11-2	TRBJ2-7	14	CASSLGRGNYEQYF	TGTGCCAGCAGCTTAGGGCGGGGGAACTACGAGCAGTACTTC
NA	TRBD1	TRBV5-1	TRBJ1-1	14	CASTLDRVSSEAFF	TGCGCCAGCACCCTGGACAGGGTAAGTTCTGAAGCTTTCTTT
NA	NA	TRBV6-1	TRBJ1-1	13	CASSEAPGTEAFF	TGTGCCAGCAGTGAAGCTCCAGGAACTGAAGCTTTCTTT